This record covers a single T cell receptor (beta chain). Its antigen remains unidentified. Germline V gene sequence: CDR1 GTSNPN, CDR2 SVGIG (reference sequence). Trimming cost V 2 bases and J 0 bases, with 32 bases left between them. The CDR3 is made up of 22 amino acids. PCR used 60 Vbeta primers and 13 Jbeta primers. Method: immunoSEQ multiplex PCR; TCRdb's copy keeps in-frame clones and lacks some. The table shows over 150,000 clones, with approximately 80% occurring only once. The entry originates in a study of cytomegalovirus exposure and HLA in healthy donors. Study-level points and caveats: In most subjects, TCR beta sequences reportedly gave accurate predictions of HLA-A and HLA-B alleles. Sequencing had likely introduced a cluster of highly shared sequence variants as an artifact.

This clonotype was obtained from a man aged 50-60 years in good health and CMV-seropositive. The specimen was PBMCs. The rearrangement uses TRBV30 and TRBJ2-1; tentative D call: TRBD2 (9 bases). Here the CDR3 reads CAWSSGTGDGTSGPSSYNEQFF. As DNA, the CDR3 is TGTGCCTGGAGTTCAGGGACAGGAGATGGTACTAGCGGGCCTAGCTCCTACAATGAGCAGTTCTTC.